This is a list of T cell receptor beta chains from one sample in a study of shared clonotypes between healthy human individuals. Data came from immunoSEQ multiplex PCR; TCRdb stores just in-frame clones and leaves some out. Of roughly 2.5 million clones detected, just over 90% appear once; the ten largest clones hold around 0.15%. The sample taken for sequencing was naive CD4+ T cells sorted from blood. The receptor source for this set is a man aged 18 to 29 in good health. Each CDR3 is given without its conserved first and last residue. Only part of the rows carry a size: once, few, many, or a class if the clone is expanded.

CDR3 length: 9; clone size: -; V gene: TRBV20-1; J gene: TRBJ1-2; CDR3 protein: SAVVFPGYT
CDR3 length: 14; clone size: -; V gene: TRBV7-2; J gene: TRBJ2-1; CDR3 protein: ASSQQVLAGRDEQF
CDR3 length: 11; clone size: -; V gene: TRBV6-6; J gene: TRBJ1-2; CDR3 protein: ASSPGQGGGYT
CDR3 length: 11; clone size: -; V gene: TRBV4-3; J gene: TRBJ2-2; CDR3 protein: ASSQDRYGELF
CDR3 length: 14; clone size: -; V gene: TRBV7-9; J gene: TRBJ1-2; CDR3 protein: ASSLGGTGAPYGYT
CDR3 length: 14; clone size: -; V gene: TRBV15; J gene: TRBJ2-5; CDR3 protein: ATSRVSSGGEETQY
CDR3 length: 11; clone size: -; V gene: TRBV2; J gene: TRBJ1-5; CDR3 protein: ASSLTAGQPQH
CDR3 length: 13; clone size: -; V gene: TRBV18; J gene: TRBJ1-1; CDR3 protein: ASSSFQSLSTEAF
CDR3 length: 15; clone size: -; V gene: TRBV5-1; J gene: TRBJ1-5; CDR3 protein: ASRRGTGDYSNQPQH
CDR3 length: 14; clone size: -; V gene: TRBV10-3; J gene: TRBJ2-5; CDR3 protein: AISEGASGGLETQY
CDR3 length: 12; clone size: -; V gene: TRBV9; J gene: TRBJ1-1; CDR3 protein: ASSPGRPNTEAF
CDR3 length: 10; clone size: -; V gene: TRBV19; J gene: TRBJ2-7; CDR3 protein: ASKLDSGEQY
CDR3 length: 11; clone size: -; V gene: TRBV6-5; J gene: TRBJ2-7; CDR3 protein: ASSSPATYEQY
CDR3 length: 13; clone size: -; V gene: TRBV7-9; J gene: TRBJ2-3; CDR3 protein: ASSLARGGTDTQY
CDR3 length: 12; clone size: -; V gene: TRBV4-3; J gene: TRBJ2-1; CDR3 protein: ASANLPSGRNAF
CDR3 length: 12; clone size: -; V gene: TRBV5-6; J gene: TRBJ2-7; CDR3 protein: ASRTAGGTYEQY
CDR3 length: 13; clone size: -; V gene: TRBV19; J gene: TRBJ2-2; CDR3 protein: ASSLPWGGTGELF
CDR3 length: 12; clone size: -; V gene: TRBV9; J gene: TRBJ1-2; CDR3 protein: ASSRDRDNYGYT
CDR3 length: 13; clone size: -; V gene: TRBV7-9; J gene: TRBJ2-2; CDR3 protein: ASSLGRDWTGELF
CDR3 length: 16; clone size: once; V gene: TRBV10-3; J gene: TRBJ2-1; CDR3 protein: AISESRGRRVSYNEQF
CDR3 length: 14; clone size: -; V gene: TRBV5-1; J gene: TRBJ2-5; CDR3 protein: ASSLLTSGLQETQY
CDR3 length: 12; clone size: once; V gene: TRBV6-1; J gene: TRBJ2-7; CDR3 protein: ASSEGGTGNEQY
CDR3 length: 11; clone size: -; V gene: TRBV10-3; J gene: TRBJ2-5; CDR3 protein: AIRAIAEETQY
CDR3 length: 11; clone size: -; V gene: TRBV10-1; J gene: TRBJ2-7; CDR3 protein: ASSESGSYEQY
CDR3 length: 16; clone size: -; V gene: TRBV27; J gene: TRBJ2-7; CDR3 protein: ASSLVRGQGLGTYEQY
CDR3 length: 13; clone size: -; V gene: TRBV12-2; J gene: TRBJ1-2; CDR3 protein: ASPLGGPLNYGYT
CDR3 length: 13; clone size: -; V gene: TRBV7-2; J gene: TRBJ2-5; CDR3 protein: ASSLALAGVETQY
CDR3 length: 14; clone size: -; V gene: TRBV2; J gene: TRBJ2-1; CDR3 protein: ASRRYSGLTYNEQF
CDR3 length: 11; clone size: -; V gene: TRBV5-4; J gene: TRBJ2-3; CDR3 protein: ASSWISTDTQY
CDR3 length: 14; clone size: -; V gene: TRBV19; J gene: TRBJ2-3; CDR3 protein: ASNRGGQGSTDTQY
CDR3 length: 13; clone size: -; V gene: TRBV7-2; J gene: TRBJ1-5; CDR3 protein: ASSLVGYSNQPQH
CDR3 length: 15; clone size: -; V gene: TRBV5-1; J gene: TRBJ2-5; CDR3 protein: ASSRGDSRGFKETQY
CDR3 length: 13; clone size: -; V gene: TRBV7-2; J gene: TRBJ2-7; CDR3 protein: ASSLARSVSYEQY